These 31 T cell receptor beta chains were all obtained from the same sample, sequenced in a study of identical twins. Each CDR3 protein is one row after TCRdb ran MiXCR on the 5' RACE reads. The sample contains 500,000 or so distinct CDR3 sequences, 12% to 15% of which appear only once. These data are also associated with another study on yellow fever vaccine responses in identical twins.

The source material was CD4+ T cells sorted from blood. These receptors were obtained from a woman under 30 in good health.

The count of this clonotype is one. This chain connects TRBV19 to TRBJ2-5; D is perhaps TRBD1 (6 bases). Trimming removed 3 bases at V and 3 bases at J, with 8 bases between. Germline CDR1 is LNHDA and CDR2 is SQIVND (reference sequence). The CDR3 consists of 13 residues. Written as DNA, the CDR3 is TGTGCCAGTAGTATTGGACAGAAAGAGACCCAGTACTTC. It yields the protein CASSIGQKETQYF.

The chain joins TRBV5-5 to TRBJ2-3, with 9 bases fitting TRBD1. This CDR3 is 14 amino acids long. Germline V gene sequence: CDR1 SGHKS, CDR2 YYEKEE (reference sequence). V was pared by 1 base and J by 6 bases, with 3 bases of the junction left unmatched. CDR3 residues: CASSLLTGGDTQYF. The CDR3, as DNA: TGTGCCAGCAGCTTGTTGACAGGGGGGGATACGCAGTATTTT.

The sample holds a few counts of this clonotype. The genes are TRBV6-2 or TRBV6-3 and TRBJ2-3; 7 bases are a match to TRBD2. Germline V gene data show CDR1 as MNHEY and CDR2 as SVGEGT. The junction had 9 bases not matched to a gene; V was cut back by 7 bases and J by 2 bases. This CDR3 contains 15 residues. CDR3 sequence (DNA): TGTGCCAGCAAACTGGGGCTAGCGGACACAGATACGCAGTATTTT. This codes for CASKLGLADTDTQYF.

The chain carries TRBV5-1 and TRBJ2-3; a possible D gene is TRBD2 (6 bases). Per the germline V gene, CDR1 is SGHRS and CDR2 is YFSETQ. The CDR3 totals 15 residues. Trimming removed 1 base at V and 2 bases at J, with 11 bases between. The chain's CDR3 is CASSLLREYTDTQYF. CDR3 bases: TGCGCCAGCAGCTTGCTTCGGGAGTACACAGATACGCAGTATTTT.

In its sample, this clonotype was seen a few times. The chain carries TRBV7-9 and TRBJ1-2; D is uncertain. Trimming took 3 bases from V and 2 from J, leaving 13 bases between them. CDR1 and CDR2 (germline): SEHNR, FQNEAQ (reference sequence). CDR3 length: 15 amino acids. CDR3 residues: CASSFARAGNYGYTF. Here the CDR3 DNA reads TGTGCCAGCAGCTTCGCTAGGGCAGGAAACTATGGCTACACCTTC.

This clonotype was seen a handful of times. The chain carries TRBV6-1 and TRBJ2-7; 10 bases fit TRBD1. The CDR3 runs 17 residues. Trimming cost V 3 bases and J 2 bases; bases outside gene matches: 10. Germline-derived CDR1 and CDR2 are MNHNS and SASEGT. The CDR3 DNA reads as TGTGCCAGCAGTGACCGGACAGGGGGGATCGAAGCCTACGAGCAGTACTTC. Translation gives CASSDRTGGIEAYEQYF.

A few counts support this clonotype. The chain has TRBV7-9 and TRBJ2-7; D perhaps matches TRBD2 (6 bases). Looked up from germline, CDR1 is SEHNR and CDR2 is FQNEAQ (reference sequence). The CDR3 contains 15 residues. V gave up 5 bases and J gave up 2 bases, with 16 bases separating them. The CDR3 sequence: CASSLRDSTPYEQYF. CDR3 nucleotide sequence: TGTGCCAGCAGCCTGAGGGACTCAACGCCCTACGAGCAGTACTTC.

This clonotype has more than one count but fewer than ten. This chain joins TRBV5-1 and TRBJ2-7; 7 bases are shared with TRBD1. Germline V gene data show CDR1 as SGHRS and CDR2 as YFSETQ. The CDR3 covers 15 residues. V shed 4 bases and J 8 bases; nucleotides not matched to a gene: 15. The CDR3 reads CASSVTGTVTEKQYF. DNA for the CDR3: TGCGCCAGCAGCGTGACCGGGACAGTGACCGAAAAGCAGTACTTC. Full variable domain (rest looked up from reference TRBV5-1 and TRBJ2-7): KAGVTQTPRYLIKTRGQQVTLSCSPISGHRSVSWYQQTPGQGLQFLFEYFSETQRNKGNFPGRFSGRQFSNSRSEMNVSTLELGDSALYLCASSVTGTVTEKQYFGPGTRLTVT.

This chain joins TRBV20-1 and TRBJ2-1; 8 bases line up with TRBD2. The CDR3 is 15 residues long. The V and J ends lost 1 base and 3 bases, in that order; junction bases with no gene match: 5. Germline V gives CDR1 DFQATT, CDR2 SNEGSKA (reference sequence). The CDR3 DNA follows: TGCAGTGCTAGAGTCGTCGGGAGGGACTACAATGAGCAGTTCTTC. This translates into CSARVVGRDYNEQFF.

There are a few counts of this clonotype. CDR3 DNA: TGTGCCAGCAGTTACGGGGAACTCACAGATACGCAGTATTTT. Its protein product is CASSYGELTDTQYF. The chain recombines TRBV6-5 with TRBJ2-3; D is ambiguous. CDR3 size: 14 residues. Per germline, CDR1 MNHEY and CDR2 SVGAGI. V was clipped by 2 bases and J by 2 bases, with 8 bases between them.

This clonotype was seen a few times. This sequence joins TRBV3-1 and TRBJ1-4; D remains ambiguous. Trimming cost V 2 bases and J 1 base, with 8 bases left between them. The V gene's germline CDR1 is LGHDT and CDR2 YNNKEL (reference sequence). This CDR3 is built from 15 residues. Here the CDR3 reads CASSQTGVTNEKLFF. As DNA, the CDR3 is TGTGCCAGCAGCCAAACTGGGGTAACTAATGAAAAACTGTTTTTT. Supplemented by reference TRBV3-1 and TRBJ1-4, the full variable domain reads DTAVSQTPKYLVTQMGNDKSIKCEQNLGHDTMYWYKQDSKKFLKIMFSYNNKELIINETVPNRFSPKSPDKAHLNLHINSLELGDSAVYFCASSQTGVTNEKLFFGSGTQLSVL.

This clonotype was detected only a few times. The chain joins TRBV6-1 to TRBJ2-7; 9 nucleotides agree with TRBD2. Germline-derived CDR1 and CDR2 are MNHNS and SASEGT. The CDR3 has 16 amino acids. V lost 6 bases and J lost 2; bases outside the gene matches: 11. The CDR3 DNA is TGTGCCAGCAGGAATCCATGGGGCGGGAGGGCCTACGAGCAGTACTTC. Protein sequence: CASRNPWGGRAYEQYF.

V is TRBV12-3 or TRBV12-4 and J is TRBJ2-3, with D possibly being TRBD1 or TRBD2 (6 bases each). Trimming cost V 5 bases and J 0 bases, with 18 bases left between them. The CDR3 is 17 residues long. CDR3: CASSPRDTGRSTDTQYF. CDR3 DNA: TGTGCCAGCAGTCCCCGTGATACAGGGAGGAGCACAGATACGCAGTATTTT.

The genes are TRBV6-5 and TRBJ2-3, with 7 bases identical to TRBD1. CDR1 MNHEY and CDR2 SVGAGI come from the germline V gene. This CDR3 comprises 14 residues. J was trimmed by 8 bases and V by 4 bases; bases with no gene match: 9. Here the CDR3 reads CASSSGRRDSTQYF. As DNA, the CDR3 is TGTGCCAGCAGTTCAGGAAGACGGGACAGTACGCAGTATTTT.

This chain connects TRBV12-3 or TRBV12-4 to TRBJ2-6; D uncertain. The CDR3 runs to 15 residues. V lost 8 bases, J lost 2 bases, and 13 bases lay in between. CDR3 coding DNA: TGTGCCAGCTCTCATACGGTGGCTGGGGCCAACGTCCTGACTTTC. Amino acids: CASSHTVAGANVLTF.

J is TRBJ2-1 and V is TRBV12-3 or TRBV12-4; 8 bases align to TRBD2. The trim removed 5 bases at V and 15 bases at J, leaving 9 bases unmatched. The CDR3 has 12 residues. The CDR3, as DNA: TGTGCCAGCAGTACTAGCGGAGGAGCTCCGTTCTTC. It is translated as CASSTSGGAPFF.

This clonotype was seen more than once but under ten times. The chain is built from TRBV24-1 and TRBJ2-1; 11 bases map to TRBD2. Germline assignment: CDR1 KGHDR and CDR2 SFDVKD. With V trimmed by 4 bases and J by 8 bases, 9 bases remained unmatched. The CDR3 has 16 residues. CDR3 in amino acids: CATSDRTSGSPHEQFF. The CDR3 bases are TGTGCCACCAGTGACCGAACTAGCGGGAGTCCACATGAGCAGTTCTTC.

This clonotype has a count of ten or more. V usage is TRBV11-2 and J usage is TRBJ2-3; the D is unclear. Trimming stripped 5 bases from V and 6 bases from J, with 9 bases between. Per the germline V gene, CDR1 is SGHAT and CDR2 is FQNNGV. CDR3 length equals 12 residues. CDR3 in amino acids: CASSLSLDTQYF. CDR3 DNA: TGTGCCAGCAGCCTATCGCTGGATACGCAGTATTTT.

V gene TRBV10-3 combines with J gene TRBJ2-5, with D perhaps TRBD2 (5 bases). V lost 4 bases and J lost 5, with 5 bases in between. The CDR3 loop spans 11 amino acids. Per germline, CDR1 ENHRY and CDR2 SYGVKD. CDR3 amino acids: CAISAGETQYF. CDR3 DNA: TGTGCCATCAGTGCGGGGGAGACCCAGTACTTC.

The chain has TRBV12-3 or TRBV12-4 and TRBJ1-6; 9 nucleotides match TRBD1. This CDR3 is built from 15 residues. Trimming removed 6 bases from V and 10 bases from J; junction bases left unmatched: 10. The CDR3 bases are TGTGCCAGCAGCTCGGGGACAGGGCCTGTGTCACCCCTCCACTTT. It yields the protein CASSSGTGPVSPLHF.

This clonotype was detected only a few times. The chain carries TRBV12-3 or TRBV12-4 and TRBJ2-1; D gene ambiguous. The CDR3 contains 14 residues. The V gene lost 4 bases and the J gene lost 5 bases, with 12 bases spanning the gap. The CDR3 nucleotides are TGTGCCAGCAGTTCGGGTCGGATAGACAATGAGCAGTTCTTC. Its translation: CASSSGRIDNEQFF.

There are many counts of this clonotype. The chain couples TRBV29-1 to TRBJ2-5; D is perhaps TRBD1 or TRBD2 (6 bases each). The length of the CDR3 is 14 residues. The germline gives CDR1 SQVTM, CDR2 ANQGSEA. Trimming removed 4 bases from V and 1 base from J, with 13 bases in between. CDR3 DNA: TGCAGCGTTGTCAGGGGTAGCGGCCAAGAGACCCAGTACTTC. Its translation: CSVVRGSGQETQYF.

This clonotype came up a few times. This chain links TRBV7-9 with TRBJ2-7, with D perhaps matching TRBD1 or TRBD2 (6 bases each). Germline CDR1 SEHNR, CDR2 FQNEAQ (reference sequence). The CDR3 covers 13 residues. In DNA, the CDR3 is TGTGCGGGGGGCGACTTAAAAACCTACGAGCAGTACTTC. Translated: CAGGDLKTYEQYF.

This clonotype was counted between two and nine times. The rearrangement links TRBV3-1 to TRBJ2-3; 12 bases align to TRBD2. Unmatched junction bases numbered 6, after V lost 0 bases and J lost 5 bases. The V gene's germline CDR1 is LGHDT and CDR2 YNNKEL (reference sequence). The CDR3 covers 17 residues. The CDR3 DNA is TGTGCCAGCAGCCAAGAGGTCCTAGCGGGGGGGCAAGATACGCAGTATTTT. Its translation: CASSQEVLAGGQDTQYF.

This chain connects TRBV6-2 or TRBV6-3 to TRBJ2-1, with D tentatively TRBD1 (5 bases). V was cut by 2 bases and J by 0 bases, with 17 bases left in between. The CDR3 totals 18 residues. The germline gives CDR1 MNHEY, CDR2 SVGEGT. The CDR3 sequence is CASSYLLREMSSYNEQFF. CDR3 nucleotides: TGTGCCAGCAGTTACCTTCTCAGGGAAATGAGCTCCTACAATGAGCAGTTCTTC.

This clonotype turned up a few times. V and J are TRBV29-1 and TRBJ2-2; D possibly corresponds to TRBD1 (6 bases). Germline V gene sequence: CDR1 SQVTM, CDR2 ANQGSEA. Trimming cost V 6 bases and J 5 bases, with 13 bases left between them. The CDR3 runs to 13 residues. CDR3 coding DNA: TGCAGCGTAGCAGGGGTAAGGACCGGGGAGCTGTTTTTT. Translation gives CSVAGVRTGELFF.

This clonotype was detected a few times. The J gene is TRBJ1-1, the V gene TRBV27, with D hard to call. V lost 2 bases to trimming and J lost 1 base, with 8 bases between them. Per the germline V gene, CDR1 is MNHEY and CDR2 is SMNVEV (reference sequence). The CDR3 is 14 residues long. The CDR3 sequence: CASSLEWTNTEAFF. CDR3 nucleotides: TGTGCCAGCAGTTTAGAGTGGACGAACACTGAAGCTTTCTTT.

This clonotype was recorded a few times. V is TRBV14 and J is TRBJ2-1; TRBD2 matches at 12 bases. V gave up 2 bases and J gave up 8 bases; unmatched junction bases: 4. This CDR3 region has 15 residues. Germline values: CDR1 SGHDN, CDR2 FVKESK. CDR3 sequence: CASSQLAGGGYEQFF. In nucleotides, the CDR3 is TGTGCCAGCAGCCAACTAGCGGGAGGGGGATATGAGCAGTTCTTC.

In this sample, this clonotype turned up a few times. The V call is TRBV15, the J call TRBJ2-7; 11 nucleotides match TRBD2. The V segment lost 0 bases and the J segment 7 bases; nucleotides outside the gene matches: 11. CDR3 size: 17 residues. Germline V gene lookup returns CDR1 LNHNV and CDR2 YYDKDF (reference sequence). DNA for the CDR3: TGTGCCACCAGCAGAGATCTACTAGCGGGAGTGCCAAGGGAGCAGTACTTC. It encodes CATSRDLLAGVPREQYF.

This clonotype was seen ten or more times. The chain uses TRBV29-1 and TRBJ2-3; D gene uncertain. The CDR3 runs 13 residues. V lost 4 bases to trimming and J lost 0 bases, with 8 bases between them. CDR1 and CDR2 (germline): SQVTM, ANQGSEA. Here the CDR3 reads CSVGWRSTDTQYF. CDR3 DNA: TGCAGCGTTGGGTGGCGGAGCACAGATACGCAGTATTTT.

This clonotype turned up a few times. This chain joins TRBV6-2 or TRBV6-3 and TRBJ2-7, with 11 bases identical to TRBD1. The CDR3 totals 15 residues. Per the germline V gene, CDR1 is MNHEY and CDR2 is SVGEGT. V dropped 6 bases and J dropped 3; count of bases not matched to a gene: 7. The CDR3, as DNA: TGTGCCAGCAGACAAGGGACAGGGGGAAACTACGAGCAGTACTTC. It translates to CASRQGTGGNYEQYF.